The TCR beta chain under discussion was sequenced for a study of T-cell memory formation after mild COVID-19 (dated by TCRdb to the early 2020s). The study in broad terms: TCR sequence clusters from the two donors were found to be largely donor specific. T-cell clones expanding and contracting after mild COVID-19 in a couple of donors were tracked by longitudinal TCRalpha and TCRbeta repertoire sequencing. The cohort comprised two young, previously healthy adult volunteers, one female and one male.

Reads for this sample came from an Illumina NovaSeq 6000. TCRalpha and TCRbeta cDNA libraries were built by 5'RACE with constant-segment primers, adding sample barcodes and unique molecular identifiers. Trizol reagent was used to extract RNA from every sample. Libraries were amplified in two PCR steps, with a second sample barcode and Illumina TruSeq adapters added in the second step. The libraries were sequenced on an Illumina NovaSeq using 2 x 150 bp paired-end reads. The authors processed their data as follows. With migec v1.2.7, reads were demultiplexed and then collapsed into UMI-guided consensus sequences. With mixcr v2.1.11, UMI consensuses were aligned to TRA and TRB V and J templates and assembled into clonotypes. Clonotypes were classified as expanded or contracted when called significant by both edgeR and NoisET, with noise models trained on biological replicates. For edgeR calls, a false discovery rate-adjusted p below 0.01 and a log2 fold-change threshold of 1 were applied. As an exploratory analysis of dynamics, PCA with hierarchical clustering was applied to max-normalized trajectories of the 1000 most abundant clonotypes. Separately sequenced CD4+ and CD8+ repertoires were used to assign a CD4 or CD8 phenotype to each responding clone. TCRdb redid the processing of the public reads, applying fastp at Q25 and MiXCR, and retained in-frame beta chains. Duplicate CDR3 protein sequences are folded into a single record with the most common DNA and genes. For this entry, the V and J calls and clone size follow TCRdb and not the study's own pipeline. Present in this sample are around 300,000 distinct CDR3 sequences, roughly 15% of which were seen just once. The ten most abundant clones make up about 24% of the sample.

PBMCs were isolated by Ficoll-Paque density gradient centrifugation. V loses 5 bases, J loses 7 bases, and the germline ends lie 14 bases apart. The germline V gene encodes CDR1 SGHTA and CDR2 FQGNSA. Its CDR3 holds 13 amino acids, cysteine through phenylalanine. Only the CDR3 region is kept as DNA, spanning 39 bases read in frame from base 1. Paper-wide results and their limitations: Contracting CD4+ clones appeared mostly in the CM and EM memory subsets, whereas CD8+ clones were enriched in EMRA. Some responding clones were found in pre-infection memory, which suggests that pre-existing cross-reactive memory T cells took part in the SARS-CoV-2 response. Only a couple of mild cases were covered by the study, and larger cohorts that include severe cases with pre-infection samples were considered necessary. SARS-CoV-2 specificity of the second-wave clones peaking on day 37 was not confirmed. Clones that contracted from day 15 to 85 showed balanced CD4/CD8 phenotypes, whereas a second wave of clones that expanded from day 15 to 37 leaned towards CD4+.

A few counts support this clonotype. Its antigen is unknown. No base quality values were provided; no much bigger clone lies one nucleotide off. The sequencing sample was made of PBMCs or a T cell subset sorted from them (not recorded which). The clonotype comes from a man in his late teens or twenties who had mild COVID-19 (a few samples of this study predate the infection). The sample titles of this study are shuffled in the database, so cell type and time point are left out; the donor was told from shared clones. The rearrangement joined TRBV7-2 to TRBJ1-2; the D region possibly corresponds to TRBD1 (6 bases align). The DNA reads TGTGCCAGCAGCCCTCGGGGGCGACGTGGCTACACCTTC. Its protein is CASSPRGRRGYTF.